The present entry profiles one T cell receptor beta chain with its context. Its antigen is still unknown. Germline lookup yields CDR1 SGHTA and CDR2 FQGNSA. V dropped 5 bases and J dropped 8; count of bases not matched to a gene: 13. The CDR3 runs to 15 residues. Time point noted: blood at routine non-recurrence follow-up after resection. Sequencing was performed on whole RNA extracted from tumor and nontumor lung tissue, or from frozen PBMC, and the material was left unsorted. The sample belongs to a study of spatial heterogeneity in lung cancer. Study summary: Sequenced follow-up PBMC samples came a median of approximately 2 years after resection, where available. A unique TCR and UMI combination showed up more than ten times in raw reads, on average. The study's findings and limits: Resection blood, more than follow-up blood, showed ubiquitous expanded tumor TCRs.

TCRdb re-called the 5' RACE reads through MiXCR, storing one row per CDR3 protein. The sample contains under 150,000 distinct CDR3 sequences, 10% to 15% of which appear only once. Here the sequenced sample was PBMCs, taken at follow-up. The receptor was isolated from a male donor with early-stage non-small cell lung cancer. This sequence joins TRBV7-2 and TRBJ1-1, with TRBD1 identical over 8 bases. The CDR3 coding sequence is TGTGCCAGCAGCCCGACGCCCCAGGCAGGGGGCGAAGCTTTCTTT. Translation gives CASSPTPQAGGEAFF.